This T cell receptor beta chain was observed in a study of blood T cell repertoires in COVID-19. Study-wide context: Acute and convalescent COVID-19 specimens originated in the United States, Italy and Spain. From T cells, B-cell-depleted T cells, or PBMCs came the material, which was cDNA or gDNA.

Source study methods: Amplified reference gene primers provided the basis for estimating nucleated cell counts. Here immunoSEQ multiplex PCR was the method, and the copy in TCRdb shows in-frame clones only, minus some. Clone size and V and J calls were adopted from that table, with D and trimming inferred from the DNA. The sample consists of roughly 100,000 clones, about nine tenths of them appearing once. This CDR3 is 15 amino acids long. V gave up 6 bases and J gave up 0 bases, with 14 bases separating them. Germline CDR1 is MNHEY and CDR2 is SVGAGI. This TCR derives from a man aged 45-65 years with acute or convalescent COVID-19. Sequenced sample: peripheral blood. The chain joins TRBV6-5 to TRBJ1-2, with a possible D match to TRBD1 (6 bases). The CDR3 loop is CASSLQGLANYGYTF. The CDR3, as DNA: TGTGCCAGCAGCTTACAGGGACTAGCTAACTATGGCTACACCTTC.